The 17 T cell receptor beta chains given below trace back to one sample, sequenced in a study of Ad26.COV2.S vaccination and SARS-CoV-2 variants. This sample's treatment: about 20 received Ad26.COV2.S at low or high dose, single or two shots; roughly 5 received placebo; per-sample allocation not given. Sampling was performed 63 days after the first vaccine or placebo injection. Generated by immunoSEQ multiplex PCR, the TCRdb table keeps only in-frame clones and is missing some. Here the sample spans hundreds of thousands of clones, roughly 85% being singletons. The sequencing here drew on peripheral blood, taken in a trial of Ad26.COV2.S vaccine versus placebo. These receptors were collected from a person between 18 and 65 years old who received the Ad26.COV2.S COVID-19 vaccine or a placebo.

The chain combines TRBV6-6 with TRBJ2-3; 7 nucleotides agree with TRBD2. J gave up 4 bases and V 7 bases, and 5 bases lay outside the gene matches. This CDR3 has 13 amino acids. Germline CDR1 is MNHNY and CDR2 is SVGAGI (reference sequence). In nucleotides, the CDR3 is TGTGCCAGCATGGGGGGGGGAGCAGATACGCAGTATTTT. It translates to CASMGGGADTQYF.

A remark on this clone: Different DNA sequences within this sample yield the same CDR3. The chain recombines TRBV7-3 with TRBJ1-5; D is possibly TRBD1 (5 bases). Germline V gene lookup returns CDR1 SGHTA and CDR2 FQGTGA. V shed 5 bases and J shed 6 bases, with 11 bases lying between them. The CDR3 loop spans 13 amino acids. The CDR3 loop reads CASSPQGGQPQHF. The CDR3 bases are TGTGCCAGCAGCCCGCAGGGAGGTCAGCCCCAGCATTTT.

The chain links TRBV3-1 (or the pseudogene TRBV3-2) to TRBJ1-5, with D maybe TRBD1 (5 bases). In germline, CDR1 is LGHDT, CDR2 YNNKEL (reference sequence). V was cut by 3 bases and J by 4 bases, with 13 bases left in between. CDR3 size: 15 residues. CDR3 residues: CASSQAGTGNQPQHF. CDR3 nucleotide sequence: TGTGCCAGCAGCCAGGCCGGGACTGGGAATCAGCCCCAGCATTTT.

The rearrangement links TRBV3-1 (or the pseudogene TRBV3-2) to TRBJ1-4; TRBD1 is a possible D gene (6 bases). Deletions cut 4 bases from V and 6 bases from J, with 12 bases between. The V gene's germline CDR1 is LGHDT and CDR2 YNNKEL (reference sequence). CDR3 length equals 14 residues. The CDR3, as DNA: TGTGCCAGCAGCCCGTCACAGGGTTATGAAAAACTGTTTTTT. Protein product: CASSPSQGYEKLFF.

The V gene is TRBV18, the J gene TRBJ1-1; D may be TRBD1 (5 bases). This CDR3 is built from 16 residues. CDR1 is KGHSH, CDR2 LQKENI, per germline. V was shortened by 0 bases and J by 4 bases, with 15 bases between the two germline ends. CDR3 DNA sequence: TGTGCCAGCTCACCACCGCAGGGCCACCTGGGCACTGAAGCTTTCTTT. Protein sequence: CASSPPQGHLGTEAFF.

This clone appeared a few times. The chain carries TRBV2 and TRBJ1-5, with TRBD1 matching over 8 bases. V gave up 5 bases and J gave up 4 bases; unmatched junction bases: 4. Per germline, CDR1 SNHLY and CDR2 FYNNEI. CDR3 size: 14 residues. CDR3 DNA: TGTGCCAGCAGTTCTACAGGGGGGAATCAGCCCCAGCATTTT. Translation: CASSSTGGNQPQHF.

The chain links TRBV29-1 to TRBJ1-5, with D possibly being TRBD1 (6 bases). Trimming removed 6 bases at V and 1 base at J, with 10 bases between. The CDR3 sequence is 13 residues long. The germline V gene has CDR1 SQVTM and CDR2 ANQGSEA. Written as DNA, the CDR3 is TGCAGCGTGGGGGGGGGCAGCAATCAGCCCCAGCATTTT. It translates to CSVGGGSNQPQHF. Complete variable domain (other parts from reference TRBV29-1 and TRBJ1-5): SAVISQKPSRDICQRGTSLTIQCQVDSQVTMMFWYRQQPGQSLTLIATANQGSEATYESGFVIDKFPISRPNLTFSTLTVSNMSPEDSSIYLCSVGGGSNQPQHFGDGTRLSIL.

This chain joins TRBV6-2 or TRBV6-3 and TRBJ2-2; D is unresolved. V gave up 1 base and J gave up 4 bases, with 7 bases separating them. This CDR3 has 14 amino acids. The V gene's germline CDR1 is MNHEY and CDR2 SVGEGT. DNA of the CDR3: TGTGCCAGCAGTTACTTCTCGGTCACCGGGGAGCTGTTTTTT. Translated, it gives CASSYFSVTGELFF.

This clone was seen a single time. This chain connects TRBV7-8 to TRBJ2-7; a possible D gene is TRBD2 (5 bases). Trimming pared 0 bases from V and 7 bases from J, leaving 16 bases between. The CDR3 loop spans 15 amino acids. Germline CDR1 SGHVS, CDR2 FQNEAQ. The CDR3 loop reads CASSLASTSFREQYF. DNA for the CDR3: TGTGCCAGCAGCTTAGCTAGTACTAGTTTTAGAGAGCAGTACTTC.

This chain links TRBV5-4 with TRBJ2-2, with D uncertain. This CDR3 is 14 amino acids long. Per germline, CDR1 SGHNT and CDR2 YYREEE (reference sequence). The V gene lost 2 bases and the J gene lost 1 base, with 6 bases spanning the gap. Written as DNA, the CDR3 is TGTGCCAGCAGCTTCGGCGTGAACACCGGGGAGCTGTTTTTT. Translation: CASSFGVNTGELFF.

The CDR3 bases are TGTGCCAGTAGCCTCTGGAATATGGATGGCTACACCTTC. Its translation is CASSLWNMDGYTF. The chain links TRBV19 to TRBJ1-2; D unresolved. Germline V lookup: CDR1 LNHDA, CDR2 SQIVND (reference sequence). V was clipped by 6 bases and J by 6 bases, with 14 bases between them. CDR3 length: 13 amino acids.

V gene TRBV2 combines with J gene TRBJ1-2; D remains ambiguous. Trimming took 3 bases from V and 8 from J, leaving 10 bases between them. CDR1 is SNHLY, CDR2 FYNNEI, per germline. The CDR3 spans 12 residues. The CDR3 region has the DNA TGTGCCAGCAGTGACGATGTGGGGGGCTACACCTTC. Residues: CASSDDVGGYTF.

V is TRBV2 and J is TRBJ2-3; D gene ambiguous. CDR3 length: 14 residues. Germline V gene lookup returns CDR1 SNHLY and CDR2 FYNNEI. Trimming pared 6 bases from V and 1 base from J, leaving 11 bases between. The CDR3 region has the DNA TGTGCCAGCAGGACGAGCTCGGGCACAGATACGCAGTATTTT. This encodes CASRTSSGTDTQYF. Full variable domain (outside the CDR3, taken from reference TRBV2 and TRBJ2-3): EPEVTQTPSHQVTQMGQEVILRCVPISNHLYFYWYRQILGQKVEFLVSFYNNEISEKSEIFDDQFSVERPDGSNFTLKIRSTKLEDSAMYFCASRTSSGTDTQYFGPGTRLTVL.

The chain couples TRBV12-3 or TRBV12-4 to TRBJ1-1; D uncertain. CDR3 length: 12 residues. The V gene lost 5 bases and the J gene lost 5 bases, with 9 bases spanning the gap. The CDR3 reads CASSRRLTEAFF. The CDR3 DNA reads as TGTGCCAGCAGTAGGCGGCTGACTGAAGCTTTCTTT.

The J gene is TRBJ2-7, the V gene TRBV7-2; D is unclear. Per germline, CDR1 SGHTA and CDR2 FQGNSA. The CDR3 runs 11 residues. Deletions cut 1 base from V and 11 bases from J, with 9 bases between. The CDR3 loop is CASSLGFGKYF. The DNA of the CDR3 is TGTGCCAGCAGCTTAGGGTTTGGAAAGTACTTC.

The V and J genes are TRBV7-6 and TRBJ2-5, with 7 bases lining up with TRBD1. Unmatched junction bases numbered 7, after V lost 6 bases and J lost 0 bases. The CDR3 extends over 15 amino acids. The germline V gene encodes CDR1 SGHVS and CDR2 FNYEAQ. CDR3 region: CASSRQGSYQETQYF. CDR3 coding DNA: TGTGCCAGCAGTAGACAGGGTTCGTACCAAGAGACCCAGTACTTC.

The rearrangement uses TRBV7-9 and TRBJ2-3; 8 positions agree with TRBD2. V shed 4 bases, J shed 2 bases, and the junction held 8 bases outside the gene matches. CDR3 length: 16 residues. Germline loops: CDR1 SEHNR, CDR2 FQNEAQ (reference sequence). The CDR3 nucleotides read TGTGCCAGCAGCTACCCGGGAGGGCTAATCACAGATACGCAGTATTTT. It yields the protein CASSYPGGLITDTQYF. Supplemented by reference TRBV7-9 and TRBJ2-3, the full variable domain reads DTGVSQNPRHKITKRGQNVTFRCDPISEHNRLYWYRQTLGQGPEFLTYFQNEAQLEKSRLLSDRFSAERPKGSFSTLEIQRTEQGDSAMYLCASSYPGGLITDTQYFGPGTRLTVL.